This T cell receptor beta chain was documented in a study of metastatic and nonmetastatic thyroid tumors. Notes on the study in general: A significant increase in TCR beta diversity was reportedly seen in malignant thyroid tumors relative to benign nodules, in blood and tumor.

There were no patients who had received any treatment before thyroid surgery. Original processing notes: The study took CDR3 differences across clinicopathological groups and made a distant-metastasis classifier for papillary thyroid cancer from them. Through MiXCR, TCRdb re-clonotyped the PCR reads. The V and J calls and clone size are TCRdb's, not the authors'. The sample shows approximately 20,000 clones, around 16% of them seen only once. This clone was recorded at least ten times. Its antigen remains unidentified. The specimen sequenced was blood. The TCR originated in a male donor with papillary thyroid cancer or a benign thyroid nodule (not recorded which). Some clones in this sample may be carry-over from other donors' samples.

This CDR3 is CATRPQGWGGNTIYF. The CDR3 DNA reads as TGTGCCACCCGCCCGCAGGGGTGGGGGGGAAACACCATATATTTT. V usage is TRBV27 and J usage is TRBJ1-3; TRBD1 is a possible D gene (6 bases). Deletions cut 10 bases from V and 4 bases from J, with 20 bases between. This CDR3 comprises 15 residues. CDR1 and CDR2 (germline): MNHEY, SMNVEV (reference sequence).